Listed below are T cell receptor beta chains from one sample, sequenced in a study of Ad26.COV2.S vaccination and SARS-CoV-2 variants. Data came from immunoSEQ multiplex PCR; TCRdb stores just in-frame clones and leaves some out. This sample yields more than 300,000 clones, of which 86% are seen a single time; about 10% belongs to the top ten. The sequences come from peripheral blood, collected in a trial of Ad26.COV2.S vaccine versus placebo. The receptors stem from a person between 18 and 59 years old who received the Ad26.COV2.S COVID-19 vaccine or a placebo. Both conserved end residues are part of each CDR3. The D gene is left open where the match is weak. Part of the rows lack a size; the others show once, few, many or a class for expanded clones.

-,TRBJ2-3,TRBV19,-,CATTLGLSTDTQYF,TGTGCCACCACACTAGGCCTCTCCACAGATACGCAGTATTTT
-,TRBJ1-2,TRBV19,TRBD1,CASSMATGVGYTF,TGTGCCAGTAGTATGGCGACAGGGGTAGGCTACACCTTC
-,TRBJ1-1,TRBV4-3,TRBD1,CASSQEGHRGDTEAFF,TGCGCCAGCAGCCAAGAGGGCCACAGGGGCGACACTGAAGCTTTCTTT
-,TRBJ1-1,TRBV7-2,-,CASSLLVTPNTEAFF,TGTGCCAGCAGCTTACTAGTGACACCGAACACTGAAGCTTTCTTT
-,TRBJ2-4,TRBV15,TRBD1,CATSRGALGQGWGVNIQYF,TGTGCCACCAGCAGAGGAGCCCTAGGACAGGGGTGGGGGGTGAACATTCAGTACTTC
-,TRBJ2-1,TRBV28,TRBD2,CASRHSGRGSNEQFF,TGTGCCAGCAGGCATAGCGGGAGAGGATCAAATGAGCAGTTCTTC
-,TRBJ2-2,TRBV27,-,CASSLIQGTGELFF,TGTGCCAGCAGTCTAATACAGGGCACCGGGGAGCTGTTTTTT
-,TRBJ2-6,TRBV5-1,-,CASSVSSHSGANVLTF,TGCGCCAGCAGCGTCTCTTCCCACTCTGGGGCCAACGTCCTGACTTTC
once,TRBJ2-3,TRBV7-2,-,CASSLRGGSTDTQYF,TGTGCCAGCAGCTTACGAGGCGGGAGCACAGATACGCAGTATTTT
-,TRBJ2-5,TRBV13,-,CASRTTRRGGSKETQYF,TGTGCCAGCAGGACGACTCGCAGGGGTGGTTCGAAAGAGACCCAGTACTTC
-,TRBJ1-1,TRBV6-2/TRBV6-3,TRBD1,CASRYGTGAEAFF,TGTGCCAGCAGATACGGGACAGGGGCTGAAGCTTTCTTT
-,TRBJ2-1,TRBV10-2,-,CATLQGPSNEQFF,TGCGCCACCTTGCAGGGGCCTTCCAATGAGCAGTTCTTC
-,TRBJ2-7,TRBV18,TRBD1,CASSPPSFESAQGVSEQYF,TGTGCCAGCTCACCACCGAGTTTTGAGTCAGCCCAGGGGGTGTCCGAGCAGTACTTC
-,TRBJ2-1,TRBV7-9,-,CASSDRTEQFF,TGTGCCAGCAGCGATCGAACTGAGCAGTTCTTC
-,TRBJ2-3,TRBV3-1/TRBV3-2,-,CASSPSGMDTQYF,TGTGCCAGCAGCCCGAGCGGAATGGATACGCAGTATTTT
-,TRBJ2-1,TRBV29-1,-,CSVGGHSVSEQFF,TGCAGCGTTGGGGGTCATAGCGTGAGTGAGCAGTTCTTC
-,TRBJ1-6,TRBV5-1,-,CASKWGTEHNSPLHF,TGCGCCAGCAAGTGGGGGACGGAACATAATTCACCCCTCCACTTT
-,TRBJ2-2,TRBV9,-,CASSVVLDGELFF,TGTGCCAGCAGCGTAGTCCTGGATGGGGAGCTGTTTTTT
few,TRBJ2-1,TRBV6-6,TRBD1,CASMTGTGNNEQFF,TGTGCCAGCATGACCGGGACAGGGAACAATGAGCAGTTCTTC
-,TRBJ2-3,TRBV4-1,-,CASSQEGASDTQYF,TGCGCCAGCAGCCAAGAAGGGGCGTCAGATACGCAGTATTTT
-,TRBJ1-4,TRBV7-9,-,CASSGQGNEKLFF,TGTGCCAGCAGCGGGCAGGGTAATGAAAAACTGTTTTTT
-,TRBJ2-7,TRBV7-2,-,CASSLGIEQYF,TGTGCCAGCAGCCTCGGGATAGAGCAGTACTTC
-,TRBJ2-3,TRBV7-9,TRBD1,CASSSYRGDADTQYF,TGTGCCAGCAGCTCATACAGGGGGGACGCAGATACGCAGTATTTT
-,TRBJ2-2,TRBV3-1/TRBV3-2,-,CASSTKSRATGELFF,TGTGCCAGCAGCACCAAGAGCAGAGCCACCGGGGAGCTGTTTTTT
-,TRBJ1-5,TRBV19,TRBD1,CASSPQGGIQPQHF,TGTGCCAGTAGTCCCCAGGGGGGAATCCAGCCCCAGCATTTT
-,TRBJ2-1,TRBV21-1,-,CASIDYGSYNEQFF,TGTGCCAGCATCGACTATGGCTCATACAATGAGCAGTTCTTC
-,TRBJ2-4,TRBV13,TRBD2,CASSAFGTSGSLAKNIQYF,TGTGCCAGCAGCGCATTCGGGACTAGCGGTAGCCTAGCCAAAAACATTCAGTACTTC
-,TRBJ2-2,TRBV6-1,TRBD2,CASSERAGGWNTGELFF,TGTGCCAGCAGTGAACGAGCGGGGGGCTGGAACACCGGGGAGCTGTTTTTT
-,TRBJ2-5,TRBV5-1,-,CASSLRSSQETQYF,TGCGCCAGCAGCTTGCGGTCCAGTCAAGAGACCCAGTACTTC
-,TRBJ2-1,TRBV18,-,CASSPRSSNEQFF,TGTGCCAGCTCACCACGATCCAGCAATGAGCAGTTCTTC
-,TRBJ1-1,TRBV19,-,CASSRVRGAQRRNTEAFF,TGTGCCAGTAGTAGGGTGCGGGGGGCGCAGCGTCGGAACACTGAAGCTTTCTTT
-,TRBJ2-1,TRBV5-6,-,CASSLDLRSSYNEQFF,TGTGCCAGCAGCTTGGATCTTAGGAGCTCCTACAATGAGCAGTTCTTC
-,TRBJ2-2,TRBV6-5,-,CASSPAITGELFF,TGTGCCAGCAGCCCCGCCATTACCGGGGAGCTGTTTTTT
-,TRBJ1-2,TRBV28,-,CASSLGSGYGYTF,TGTGCCAGCAGTTTGGGGAGCGGCTATGGCTACACCTTC
-,TRBJ1-2,TRBV3-1/TRBV3-2,-,CASSQGEYGYTF,TGTGCCAGCAGCCAGGGGGAATATGGCTACACCTTC
few,TRBJ1-1,TRBV9,-,CASSRDRGPEAFF,TGTGCCAGCAGCCGTGACCGAGGGCCTGAAGCTTTCTTT
-,TRBJ2-7,TRBV28,TRBD1,CASSRQGSSYEQYF,TGTGCCAGCAGTCGACAGGGGAGCTCCTACGAGCAGTACTTC
-,TRBJ2-7,TRBV6-2/TRBV6-3,-,CASSYSGKQKQYF,TGTGCCAGCAGTTACTCAGGAAAACAAAAACAGTACTTC
-,TRBJ2-1,TRBV6-6,-,CASRPEGVQEQFF,TGTGCCAGCAGACCTGAGGGGGTCCAGGAGCAGTTCTTC
-,TRBJ2-2,TRBV6-5,-,CASSFSGELFF,TGTGCCAGCAGCTTTAGCGGGGAGCTGTTTTTT
-,TRBJ2-2,TRBV24-1,-,CATGLLDTGELFF,TGTGCCACCGGACTTTTGGACACCGGGGAGCTGTTTTTT
-,TRBJ2-7,TRBV7-9,-,CASSLIQNYEQYF,TGTGCCAGCAGCTTAATCCAGAATTACGAGCAGTACTTC
-,TRBJ2-2,TRBV6-5,-,CASSYSNTGELFF,TGTGCCAGCAGTTACTCGAACACCGGGGAGCTGTTTTTT
-,TRBJ2-7,TRBV12-3/TRBV12-4,-,CASSFKDGYEQYF,TGTGCCAGCAGTTTCAAGGACGGCTACGAGCAGTACTTC
-,TRBJ1-4,TRBV6-5,TRBD1,CASSHRGGYEKLFF,TGTGCCAGCAGTCACAGGGGGGGATATGAAAAACTGTTTTTT
-,TRBJ2-7,TRBV27,-,CASSPGRYEQYF,TGTGCCAGCAGTCCCGGCAGGTACGAGCAGTACTTC
few,TRBJ2-3,TRBV6-6,-,CASSRQVPDTQYF,TGTGCCAGCAGCCGACAGGTCCCAGATACGCAGTATTTT
-,TRBJ1-4,TRBV3-1/TRBV3-2,TRBD1,CASSLAGGLTNEKLFF,TGTGCCAGCAGCCTAGCAGGGGGTTTGACTAATGAAAAACTGTTTTTT
-,TRBJ2-7,TRBV4-2,TRBD2,CASSQDLAAGYEQYF,TGTGCCAGCAGCCAAGATCTAGCGGCCGGCTACGAGCAGTACTTC
-,TRBJ2-1,TRBV5-1,-,CASSSHYNEQFF,TGCGCCAGCAGCTCGCACTACAATGAGCAGTTCTTC
-,TRBJ1-1,TRBV5-1,-,CASSQSTVNTEAFF,TGCGCCAGCAGCCAATCGACAGTAAACACTGAAGCTTTCTTT
-,TRBJ1-2,TRBV6-5,-,CASTEGPSPAYGYTF,TGTGCCAGCACCGAAGGGCCATCTCCGGCCTATGGCTACACCTTC